This TCR beta chain is drawn from a study of identical twins. Findings and limits, study-wide: Abundant cord blood beta clonotypes carried fewer insertions; memory repertoires showed none.

TCRdb reprocessed the 5' RACE reads with MiXCR, giving one entry per CDR3 protein. The repertoire holds 200,000 to 300,000 distinct CDR3 sequences, with roughly a tenth as singletons. This clonotype was seen many times. Its cognate antigen is unknown. This TCR derives from a man aged 50-60 years in good health. Sequencing was carried out using memory T cells sorted from blood.

The CDR3 DNA reads as TGTGCCAGCCAACTTGCTAGCTCCTACAATGAGCAGTTCTTC. This encodes CASQLASSYNEQFF. The chain links TRBV7-2 to TRBJ2-1; D ambiguous. Germline-derived CDR1 and CDR2 are SGHTA and FQGNSA. This CDR3 contains 14 residues. Trimming left V 8 bases short and J 0 bases short, with 11 bases between.